A selection of T cell receptor beta chains follows, all from one sample in a study of cytomegalovirus exposure and HLA in healthy donors. Libraries were prepared by immunoSEQ multiplex PCR; TCRdb keeps only in-frame clonotypes and omits some of them. The repertoire includes some 90,000 clones, 78% of them detected once, and about 3% sits in the top ten. Sequenced: PBMCs. All receptors come from a woman aged 40 to 55 in good health and CMV-seronegative. The CDR3 runs from the conserved cysteine through the conserved F or W. The order of the fields is clone size, J gene, V gene, D gene, CDR3 protein, CDR3 DNA. The D gene is left open where the match is weak. Clone size appears in some rows only: once, few, many, or a class for an expanded clone.

-	TRBJ2-6	TRBV18	-	CASSQGAGANVLTF	TGTGCCAGCTCACAGGGGGCTGGGGCCAACGTCCTGACTTTC
-	TRBJ2-2	TRBV9	-	CASSVRFGELFF	TGTGCCAGCAGCGTGCGATTTGGGGAGCTGTTTTTT
once	TRBJ2-5	TRBV7-9	TRBD2	CASSLRRERVETQYF	TGTGCCAGCAGCTTAAGGCGGGAGAGGGTAGAGACCCAGTACTTC
-	TRBJ1-1	TRBV27	TRBD1	CASSRRGQLVMNTEAFF	TGTGCCAGCAGTCGAAGGGGGCAGCTAGTCATGAACACTGAAGCTTTCTTT
-	TRBJ2-7	TRBV27	-	CASSLSLSYEQYF	TGTGCCAGCAGTTTATCCCTCTCCTACGAGCAGTACTTC
few	TRBJ2-1	TRBV6-4	-	CASSDSAGSYNEQFF	TGTGCCAGCAGTGACTCGGCGGGCTCCTACAATGAGCAGTTCTTC
-	TRBJ2-7	TRBV2	TRBD1	CASSEDRGNYEQYF	TGTGCCAGCAGTGAAGACAGGGGCAACTACGAGCAGTACTTC
few	TRBJ1-6	TRBV19	TRBD1	CASSRTGQANSPLHF	TGTGCCAGTAGCAGAACGGGACAGGCTAATTCACCCCTCCACTTT
-	TRBJ2-7	TRBV27	TRBD2	CASSAASGGYEQYF	TGTGCCAGTTCCGCAGCTAGCGGTGGCTACGAGCAGTACTTC
-	TRBJ2-1	TRBV7-2	-	CASSLDPGASYNEQFF	TGTGCCAGCAGCTTAGACCCAGGGGCATCCTACAATGAGCAGTTCTTC
-	TRBJ2-7	TRBV5-1	TRBD1	CASRATGTGDEQYF	TGCGCCAGCAGAGCTACCGGGACAGGGGACGAGCAGTACTTC
-	TRBJ2-7	TRBV9	-	CASSVRGTFYEQYF	TGTGCCAGCAGCGTACGGGGGACTTTCTACGAGCAGTACTTC
-	TRBJ2-5	TRBV5-4	-	CASSLLTGQETQYF	TGTGCCAGCAGCTTGTTGACAGGCCAAGAGACCCAGTACTTC
-	TRBJ2-5	TRBV11-2	-	CASSWGVETQYF	TGTGCCAGCAGCTGGGGAGTAGAGACCCAGTACTTC
-	TRBJ2-1	TRBV5-1	TRBD2	CASSLSAGGNNEQFF	TGCGCCAGCAGCTTGTCGGCGGGAGGTAACAATGAGCAGTTCTTC
-	TRBJ2-1	TRBV9	TRBD2	CASSVELAGGVEQFF	TGTGCCAGCAGCGTAGAACTAGCGGGAGGGGTTGAGCAGTTCTTC
-	TRBJ2-7	TRBV5-6	TRBD1	CASSLFLPGQGLYEQYF	TGTGCCAGCAGTTTGTTCCTCCCGGGACAGGGGCTCTACGAGCAGTACTTC
-	TRBJ1-1	TRBV5-4	-	CASSLFGNTEAFF	TGTGCCAGCAGCTTGTTCGGGAACACTGAAGCTTTCTTT
-	TRBJ2-3	TRBV5-1	TRBD2	CASSPNLAGGTDTQYF	TGCGCCAGCAGCCCGAATCTAGCGGGAGGGACAGATACGCAGTATTTT
-	TRBJ2-7	TRBV5-4	-	CASSLDTYEQYF	TGTGCCAGCAGCTTGGACACCTACGAGCAGTACTTC
-	TRBJ2-5	TRBV6-5	-	CASSWGRGQETQYF	TGTGCCAGCAGTTGGGGCAGGGGTCAAGAGACCCAGTACTTC
few	TRBJ2-2	TRBV11-2	-	CASSPSYTGELFF	TGTGCCAGCAGCCCGAGTTACACCGGGGAGCTGTTTTTT
-	TRBJ1-1	TRBV29-1	TRBD1	CSVDPGGVAFF	TGCAGCGTTGATCCAGGGGGTGTCGCTTTCTTT
-	TRBJ2-7	TRBV25-1	-	CASSESGRGQRDYEQYF	TGTGCCAGCAGTGAATCGGGAAGAGGACAGAGAGACTACGAGCAGTACTTC
-	TRBJ2-7	TRBV7-2	-	CASSLGAGSYEQYF	TGTGCCAGCAGCTTAGGAGCAGGCTCCTACGAGCAGTACTTC
once	TRBJ2-5	TRBV7-9	-	CASSPLQETQYF	TGTGCCAGCAGCCCACTGCAAGAGACCCAGTACTTC
-	TRBJ2-5	TRBV5-1	-	CASSLRGLRQETQYF	TGCGCCAGCAGCTTAAGGGGATTACGTCAAGAGACCCAGTACTTC
once	TRBJ1-1	TRBV11-1	-	CASSLGRGTEAFF	TGTGCCAGCAGCTTGGGGCGGGGGACTGAAGCTTTCTTT
-	TRBJ2-2	TRBV9	TRBD2	CASSVELADTGELFF	TGTGCCAGCAGCGTGGAACTAGCGGACACCGGGGAGCTGTTTTTT
-	TRBJ2-2	TRBV7-8	TRBD2	CASKTYRAVTSGDNTGELFF	TGTGCCAGCAAAACATACAGGGCTGTGACTAGCGGAGATAACACCGGGGAGCTGTTTTTT
-	TRBJ1-1	TRBV29-1	-	CSVSGKMRPEAFF	TGCAGCGTATCAGGGAAAATGAGGCCCGAAGCTTTCTTT
-	TRBJ2-3	TRBV9	TRBD2	CASSMGLAATDTQYF	TGTGCCAGCAGCATGGGACTAGCCGCCACAGATACGCAGTATTTT
-	TRBJ2-1	TRBV2	-	CASSRTTGSYNEQFF	TGTGCCAGCAGCCGAACGACAGGTTCCTACAATGAGCAGTTCTTC
-	TRBJ2-1	TRBV9	-	CASSVRERYNEQFF	TGTGCCAGCAGCGTAAGGGAGCGTTACAATGAGCAGTTCTTC
once	TRBJ2-6	TRBV5-1	-	CASSLVASGANVLTF	TGCGCCAGCAGCTTGGTAGCCTCTGGGGCCAACGTCCTGACTTTC
-	TRBJ2-4	TRBV6-5	-	CASSHSVLAKNIQYF	TGTGCCAGCAGTCACAGTGTTCTAGCCAAAAACATTCAGTACTTC
-	TRBJ2-6	TRBV28	TRBD1	CATDDRVGANVLTF	TGTGCCACCGACGACAGGGTCGGGGCCAACGTCCTGACTTTC
many	TRBJ1-1	TRBV6-5	TRBD1	CAIGRGEGANTEAFF	TGTGCCATCGGTCGGGGCGAGGGGGCGAACACTGAAGCTTTCTTT
-	TRBJ1-3	TRBV4-1	TRBD1	CASSQGGRGRTGNTIYF	TGCGCCAGCAGCCAGGGGGGAAGGGGGCGGACTGGAAACACCATATATTTT
-	TRBJ2-1	TRBV5-1	TRBD2	CASSSGPPGGEQFF	TGCGCCAGCAGCTCGGGGCCTCCGGGAGGTGAGCAGTTCTTC
-	TRBJ2-3	TRBV5-4	-	CASTWASSTDTQYF	TGTGCCAGCACCTGGGCCTCTAGCACAGATACGCAGTATTTT
-	TRBJ2-4	TRBV19	TRBD2	CASSTGAGGPNIQYF	TGTGCCAGTAGTACCGGAGCGGGAGGGCCGAACATTCAGTACTTC
-	TRBJ1-2	TRBV5-1	-	CASSQSAGYGYTF	TGCGCCAGCAGCCAATCCGCCGGGTATGGCTACACCTTC
-	TRBJ2-1	TRBV10-3	-	CAIAKTVYNEQFF	TGTGCCATCGCTAAGACAGTCTACAATGAGCAGTTCTTC
-	TRBJ2-1	TRBV6-1	-	CASSLMANEQFF	TGTGCCAGCAGTTTAATGGCCAATGAGCAGTTCTTC
-	TRBJ1-2	TRBV27	-	CASSPPGKYGYTF	TGTGCCAGCAGCCCACCAGGCAAATATGGCTACACCTTC
-	TRBJ2-7	TRBV6-6	-	CASSYEGGATYEQYF	TGTGCCAGCAGTTACGAAGGCGGGGCTACCTACGAGCAGTACTTC
-	TRBJ1-2	TRBV9	-	CASSVVGQGGVGGYTF	TGTGCCAGCAGCGTAGTCGGCCAGGGAGGAGTGGGGGGCTACACCTTC
-	TRBJ1-2	TRBV28	-	CASSTLGGYGYTF	TGTGCCAGCAGTACCCTAGGAGGCTATGGCTACACCTTC
-	TRBJ2-5	TRBV29-1	-	CSVEGDTAAETQYF	TGCAGCGTTGAAGGGGACACTGCTGCAGAGACCCAGTACTTC
-	TRBJ1-1	TRBV10-3	-	CAVTGNTEAFF	TGTGCCGTAACGGGGAACACTGAAGCTTTCTTT
-	TRBJ1-6	TRBV5-4	-	CASSLGPDADSPLHF	TGTGCCAGCAGCTTGGGGCCAGATGCGGATTCACCCCTCCACTTT
-	TRBJ2-3	TRBV28	TRBD2	CASSLGGRTDTQYF	TGTGCCAGCAGTTTAGGCGGGAGAACAGATACGCAGTATTTT